Included here is one TCR beta chain sequence, with context. The data derive from a study of T cell responses to AZD1222 COVID-19 vaccine. In the study overall: Second doses that came at about 4 or about 12 weeks were put together.

CDR1 is SGHTA and CDR2 is FQGTGA in the germline V gene. V was pared by 0 bases and J by 3 bases, with 9 bases between. The CDR3 extends over 15 amino acids. Assay: immunoSEQ multiplex PCR; the TCRdb copy retains only in-frame clones and omits some. This sample has 75,000 to 95,000 clones; roughly 90% occur once, and the top ten carry roughly 3.9%. The chain links TRBV7-3 to TRBJ2-1; D gene unclear. Sequenced here: peripheral blood, sampled on day 0 of AZD1222 vaccination. This receptor was identified in an adult in good health. In DNA form, the CDR3 reads TGTGCCAGCAGCTTAACAACAGCCTACTACAATGAGCAGTTCTTC. This gives the protein CASSLTTAYYNEQFF.